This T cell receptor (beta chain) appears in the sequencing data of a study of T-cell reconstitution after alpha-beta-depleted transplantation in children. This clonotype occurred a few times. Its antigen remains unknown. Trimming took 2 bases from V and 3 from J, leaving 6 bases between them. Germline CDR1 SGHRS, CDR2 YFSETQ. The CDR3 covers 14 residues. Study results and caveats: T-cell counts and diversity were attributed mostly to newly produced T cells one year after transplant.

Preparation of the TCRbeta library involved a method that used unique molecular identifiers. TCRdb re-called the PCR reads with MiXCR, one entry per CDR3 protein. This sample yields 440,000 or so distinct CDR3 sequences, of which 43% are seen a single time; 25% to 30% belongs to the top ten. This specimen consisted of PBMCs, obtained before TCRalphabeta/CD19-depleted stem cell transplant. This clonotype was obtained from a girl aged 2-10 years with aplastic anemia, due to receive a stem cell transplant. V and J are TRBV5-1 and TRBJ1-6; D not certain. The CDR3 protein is CASSFSVYNSPLHF. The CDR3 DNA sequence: TGCGCCAGCAGCTTCTCCGTCTATAATTCACCCCTCCACTTT.